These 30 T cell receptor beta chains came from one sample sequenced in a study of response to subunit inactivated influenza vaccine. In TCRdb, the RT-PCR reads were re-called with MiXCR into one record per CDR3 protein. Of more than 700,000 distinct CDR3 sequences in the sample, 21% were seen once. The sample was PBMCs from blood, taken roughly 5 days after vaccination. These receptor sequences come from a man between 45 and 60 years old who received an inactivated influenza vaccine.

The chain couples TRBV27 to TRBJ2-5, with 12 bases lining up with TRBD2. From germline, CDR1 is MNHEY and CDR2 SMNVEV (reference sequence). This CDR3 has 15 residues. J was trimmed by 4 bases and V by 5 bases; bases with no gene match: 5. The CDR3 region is CASSVLAGGGETQYF. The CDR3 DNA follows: TGTGCCAGCAGTGTACTAGCGGGAGGTGGAGAGACCCAGTACTTC.

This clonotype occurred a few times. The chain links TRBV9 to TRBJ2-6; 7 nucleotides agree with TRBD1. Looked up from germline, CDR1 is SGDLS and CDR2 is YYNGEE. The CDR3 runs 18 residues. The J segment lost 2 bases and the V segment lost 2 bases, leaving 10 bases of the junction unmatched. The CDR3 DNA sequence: TGTGCCAGCAGCGTTCACTTTGGAGACAGGGCTGGGGCCAACGTCCTGACTTTC. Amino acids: CASSVHFGDRAGANVLTF.

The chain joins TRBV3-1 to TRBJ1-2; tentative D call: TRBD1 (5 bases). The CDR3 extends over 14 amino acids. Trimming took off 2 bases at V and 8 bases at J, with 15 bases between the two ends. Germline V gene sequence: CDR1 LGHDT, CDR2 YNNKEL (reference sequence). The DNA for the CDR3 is TGTGCCAGCAGCCAACCTGGTGGGGGAGTCGGCTACACCTTC. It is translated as CASSQPGGGVGYTF.

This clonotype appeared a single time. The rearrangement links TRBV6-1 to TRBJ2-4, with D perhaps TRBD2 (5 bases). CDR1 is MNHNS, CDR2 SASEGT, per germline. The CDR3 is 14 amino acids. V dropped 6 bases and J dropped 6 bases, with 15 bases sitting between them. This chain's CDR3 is CASSPAGGGNIQYF. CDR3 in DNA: TGTGCCAGCAGCCCCGCGGGCGGCGGAAACATTCAGTACTTC.

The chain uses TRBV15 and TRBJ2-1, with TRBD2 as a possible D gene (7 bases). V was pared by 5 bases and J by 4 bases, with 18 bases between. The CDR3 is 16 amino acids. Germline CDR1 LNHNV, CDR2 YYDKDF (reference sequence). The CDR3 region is CATSAQDSGAYNEQFF. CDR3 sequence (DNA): TGTGCCACCAGCGCCCAGGACAGCGGGGCTTACAATGAGCAGTTCTTC.

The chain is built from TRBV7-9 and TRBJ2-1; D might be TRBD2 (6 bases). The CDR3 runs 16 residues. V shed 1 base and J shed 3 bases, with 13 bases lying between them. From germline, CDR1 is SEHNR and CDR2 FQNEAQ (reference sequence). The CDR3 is CASSLDLGSLYNEQFF. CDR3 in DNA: TGTGCCAGCAGCTTAGATCTCGGGAGCCTCTACAATGAGCAGTTCTTC.

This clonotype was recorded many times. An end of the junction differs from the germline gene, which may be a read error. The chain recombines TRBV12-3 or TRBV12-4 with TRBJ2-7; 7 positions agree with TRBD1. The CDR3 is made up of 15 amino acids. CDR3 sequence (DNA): TGCGCCAGCAGCTTGGGCAGGGGGAGCTCCTACGAGCAGTACTTC. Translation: CASSLGRGSSYEQYF.

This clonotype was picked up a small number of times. This CDR3 reads CATSDPAGTGQETQYF. For the CDR3, the DNA is TGTGCCACCAGTGATCCGGCTGGGACAGGCCAAGAGACCCAGTACTTC. This chain joins TRBV24-1 and TRBJ2-5, with 8 nucleotides matching TRBD1. The CDR3 runs 16 residues. The V gene end was trimmed by 3 bases and the J gene end by 1 base; junction bases not matched to a gene: 6. Germline-derived CDR1 and CDR2 are KGHDR and SFDVKD.

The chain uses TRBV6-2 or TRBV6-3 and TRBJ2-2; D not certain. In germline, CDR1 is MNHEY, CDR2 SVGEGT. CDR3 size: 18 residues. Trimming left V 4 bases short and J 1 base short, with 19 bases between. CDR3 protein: CASSWRRRPPWNTGELFF. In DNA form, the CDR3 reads TGTGCCAGCAGTTGGCGCCGCAGGCCGCCCTGGAACACCGGGGAGCTGTTTTTT.

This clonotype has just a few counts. The CDR3 bases are TGTGCCAGCAGTTTATGGTCCGGGACCCAAGAGACCCAGTACTTC. This codes for CASSLWSGTQETQYF. This chain uses TRBV28 with TRBJ2-5; D may match TRBD1 or TRBD2 (5 bases each). Germline V gene sequence: CDR1 MDHEN, CDR2 SYDVKM. The CDR3 has 15 residues. V gave up 0 bases and J gave up 1 base, with 9 bases separating them.

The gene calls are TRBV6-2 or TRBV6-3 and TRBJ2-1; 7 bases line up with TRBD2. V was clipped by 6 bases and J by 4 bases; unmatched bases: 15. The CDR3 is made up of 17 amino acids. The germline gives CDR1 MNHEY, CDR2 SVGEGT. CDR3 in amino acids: CASRNLRDYDFYNEQFF. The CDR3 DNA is TGTGCCAGCAGGAACCTAAGGGACTACGATTTTTACAATGAGCAGTTCTTC.

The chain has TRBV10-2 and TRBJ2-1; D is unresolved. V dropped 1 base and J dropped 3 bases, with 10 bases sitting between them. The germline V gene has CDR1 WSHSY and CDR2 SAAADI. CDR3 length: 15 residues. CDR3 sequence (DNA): TGCGCCAGCAGTGAGTACGTGGGTAGCTACAATGAGCAGTTCTTC. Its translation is CASSEYVGSYNEQFF.

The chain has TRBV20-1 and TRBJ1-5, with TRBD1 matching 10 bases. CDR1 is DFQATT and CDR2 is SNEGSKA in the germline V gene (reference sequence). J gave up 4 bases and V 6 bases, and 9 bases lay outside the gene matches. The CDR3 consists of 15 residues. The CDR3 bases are TGCAGTGCCATTCACGGACAGGGGGTAAATCAGCCCCAGCATTTT. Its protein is CSAIHGQGVNQPQHF.

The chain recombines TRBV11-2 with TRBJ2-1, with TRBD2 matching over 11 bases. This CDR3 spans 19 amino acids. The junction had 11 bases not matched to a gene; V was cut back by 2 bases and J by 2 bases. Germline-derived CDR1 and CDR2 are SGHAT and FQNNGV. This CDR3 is CASSLNPGTSGRTYNEQFF. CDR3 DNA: TGTGCCAGCAGCTTAAACCCCGGGACTAGCGGAAGAACCTACAATGAGCAGTTCTTC.

CDR3 sequence reads: CASSQDTYQNNEQFF. The CDR3 DNA reads as TGCGCCAGCAGCCAAGATACGTACCAAAACAATGAGCAGTTCTTC. V and J are TRBV4-1 and TRBJ2-1; D gene ambiguous. This CDR3 has 15 residues. The V gene's germline CDR1 is MGHRA and CDR2 YSYEKL. Trimming left V 0 bases short and J 5 bases short, with 11 bases between.

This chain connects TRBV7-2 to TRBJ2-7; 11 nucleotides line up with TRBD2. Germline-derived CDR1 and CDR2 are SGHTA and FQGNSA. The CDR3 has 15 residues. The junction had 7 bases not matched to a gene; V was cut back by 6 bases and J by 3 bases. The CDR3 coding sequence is TGTGCCAGCAGGACCCTAGCGGGGGGACTCTACGAGCAGTACTTC. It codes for CASRTLAGGLYEQYF.

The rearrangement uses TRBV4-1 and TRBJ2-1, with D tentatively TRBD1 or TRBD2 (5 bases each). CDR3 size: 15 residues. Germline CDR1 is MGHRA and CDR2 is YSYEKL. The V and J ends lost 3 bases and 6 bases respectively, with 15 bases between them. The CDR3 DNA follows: TGCGCCAGCAGCCATCTTCTGGGGACCCCCAATGAGCAGTTCTTC. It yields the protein CASSHLLGTPNEQFF.

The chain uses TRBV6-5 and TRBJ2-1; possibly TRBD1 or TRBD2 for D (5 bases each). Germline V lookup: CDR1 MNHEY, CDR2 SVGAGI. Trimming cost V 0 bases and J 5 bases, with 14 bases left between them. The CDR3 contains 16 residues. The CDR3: CASSYSPGPAHNEQFF. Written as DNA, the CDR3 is TGTGCCAGCAGTTACTCGCCGGGACCAGCCCACAATGAGCAGTTCTTC.

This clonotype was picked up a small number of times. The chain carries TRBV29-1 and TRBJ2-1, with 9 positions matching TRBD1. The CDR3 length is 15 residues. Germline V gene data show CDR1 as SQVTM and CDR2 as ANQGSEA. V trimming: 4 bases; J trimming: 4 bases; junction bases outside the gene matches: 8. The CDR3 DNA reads TGCAGCGTTGCGTCGGGACAGGGAGGTTACAATGAGCAGTTCTTC. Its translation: CSVASGQGGYNEQFF.

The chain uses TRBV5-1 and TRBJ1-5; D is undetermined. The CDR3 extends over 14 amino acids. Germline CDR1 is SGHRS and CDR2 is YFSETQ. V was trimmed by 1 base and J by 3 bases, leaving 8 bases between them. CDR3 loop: CASSLMGNNQPQHF. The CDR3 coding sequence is TGCGCCAGCAGCTTGATGGGGAACAATCAGCCCCAGCATTTT.

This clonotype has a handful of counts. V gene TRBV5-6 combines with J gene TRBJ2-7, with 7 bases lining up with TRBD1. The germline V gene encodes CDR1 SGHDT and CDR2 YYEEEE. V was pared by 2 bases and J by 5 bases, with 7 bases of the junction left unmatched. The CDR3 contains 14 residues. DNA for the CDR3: TGTGCCAGCAGCTTACCGACAGGGAGTGACGAGCAGTACTTC. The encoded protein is CASSLPTGSDEQYF.

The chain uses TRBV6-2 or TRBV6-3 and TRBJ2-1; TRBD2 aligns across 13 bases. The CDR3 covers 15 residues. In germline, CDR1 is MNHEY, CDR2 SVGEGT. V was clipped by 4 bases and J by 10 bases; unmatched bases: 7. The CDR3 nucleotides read TGTGCCAGCAGTTTCGGACTAGCGGGAGTACGGGAGCAGTTCTTC. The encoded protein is CASSFGLAGVREQFF.

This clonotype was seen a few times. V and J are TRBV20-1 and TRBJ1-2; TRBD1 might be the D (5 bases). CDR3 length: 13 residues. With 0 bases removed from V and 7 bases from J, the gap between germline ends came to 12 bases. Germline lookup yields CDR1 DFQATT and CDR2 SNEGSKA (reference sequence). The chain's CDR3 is CSARDRQPGGYTF. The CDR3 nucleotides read TGCAGTGCTAGAGACAGACAGCCCGGTGGCTACACCTTC.

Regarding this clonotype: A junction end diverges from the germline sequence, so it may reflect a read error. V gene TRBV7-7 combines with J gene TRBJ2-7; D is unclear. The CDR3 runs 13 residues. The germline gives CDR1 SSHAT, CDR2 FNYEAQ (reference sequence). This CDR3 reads CASSFRETYEQYF. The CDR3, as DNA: TGTGCTAGCAGCTTTAGGGAAACCTACGAGCAGTACTTC.

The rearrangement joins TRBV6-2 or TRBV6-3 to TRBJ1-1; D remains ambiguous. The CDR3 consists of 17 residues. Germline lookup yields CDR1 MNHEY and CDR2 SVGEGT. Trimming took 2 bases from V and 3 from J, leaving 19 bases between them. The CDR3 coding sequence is TGTGCCAGCAGTTACATCTCGGCAGCGGGCACGTACACTGAAGCTTTCTTT. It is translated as CASSYISAAGTYTEAFF.

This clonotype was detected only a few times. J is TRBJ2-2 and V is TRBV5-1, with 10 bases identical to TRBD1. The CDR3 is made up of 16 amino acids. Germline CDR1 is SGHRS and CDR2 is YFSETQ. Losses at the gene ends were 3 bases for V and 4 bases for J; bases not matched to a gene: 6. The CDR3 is CASSSRTGGVTGELFF. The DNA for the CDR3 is TGCGCCAGCAGCTCTCGGACAGGGGGGGTCACCGGGGAGCTGTTTTTT.

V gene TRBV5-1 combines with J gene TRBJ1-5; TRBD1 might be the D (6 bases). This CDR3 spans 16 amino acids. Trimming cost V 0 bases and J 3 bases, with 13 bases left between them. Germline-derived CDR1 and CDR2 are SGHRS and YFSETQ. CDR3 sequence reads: CASSLGTVYPNQPQHF. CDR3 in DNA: TGCGCCAGCAGCTTGGGGACAGTGTACCCCAATCAGCCCCAGCATTTT.

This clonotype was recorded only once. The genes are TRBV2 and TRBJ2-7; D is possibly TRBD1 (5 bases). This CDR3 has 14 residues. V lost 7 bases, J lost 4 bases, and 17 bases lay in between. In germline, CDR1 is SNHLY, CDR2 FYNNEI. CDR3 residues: CASTGHPGEYEQYF. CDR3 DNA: TGTGCCAGCACCGGACACCCGGGTGAATACGAGCAGTACTTC.

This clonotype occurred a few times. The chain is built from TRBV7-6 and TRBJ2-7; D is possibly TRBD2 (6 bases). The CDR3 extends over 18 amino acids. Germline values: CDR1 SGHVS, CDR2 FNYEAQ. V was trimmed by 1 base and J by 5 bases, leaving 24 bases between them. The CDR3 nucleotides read TGTGCCAGCAGCTTAGGTGTACCAACCGGGGGAGGAAGCAACGAGCAGTACTTC. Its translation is CASSLGVPTGGGSNEQYF.

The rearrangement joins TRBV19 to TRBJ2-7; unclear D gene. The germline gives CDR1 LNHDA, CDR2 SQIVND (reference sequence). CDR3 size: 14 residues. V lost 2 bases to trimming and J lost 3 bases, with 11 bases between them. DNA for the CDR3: TGTGCCAGTAGTATAAGTCTAGGTTTCTACGAGCAGTACTTC. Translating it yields CASSISLGFYEQYF.